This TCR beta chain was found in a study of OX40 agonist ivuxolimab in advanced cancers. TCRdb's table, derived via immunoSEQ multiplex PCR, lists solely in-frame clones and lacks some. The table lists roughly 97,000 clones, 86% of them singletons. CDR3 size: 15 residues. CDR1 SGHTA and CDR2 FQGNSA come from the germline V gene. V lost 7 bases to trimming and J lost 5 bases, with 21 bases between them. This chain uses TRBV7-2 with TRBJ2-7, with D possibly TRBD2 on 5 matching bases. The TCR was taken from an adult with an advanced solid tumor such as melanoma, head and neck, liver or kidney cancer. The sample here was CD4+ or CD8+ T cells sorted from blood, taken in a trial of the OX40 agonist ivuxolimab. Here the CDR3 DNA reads TGTGCCAGCACCCAACATGGAGGACCTAACAACGAGCAGTACTTC. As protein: CASTQHGGPNNEQYF.